Described below is a single T cell receptor beta chain sequence and its context. V lost 2 bases and J lost 0, with 13 bases in between. Germline V gene sequence: CDR1 LGHNA, CDR2 YSLEER. The CDR3 sequence is 16 residues long. The sample is drawn from a study of T cell responses to AZD1222 COVID-19 vaccine. Only in-frame clones appear in the TCRdb table, and some are missing; sequencing was by immunoSEQ multiplex PCR. The sample lists 140,000 to 150,000 clones; approximately 88% were seen once. The sequenced sample was peripheral blood, obtained on day 0 of AZD1222 vaccination. The rearrangement joins TRBV4-3 to TRBJ1-2; D call uncertain. The TCR sequence derives from an adult in good health. The CDR3 is CASSQRPADSNYGYTF. The CDR3 nucleotides read TGCGCCAGCAGCCAACGGCCGGCGGATTCTAACTATGGCTACACCTTC.